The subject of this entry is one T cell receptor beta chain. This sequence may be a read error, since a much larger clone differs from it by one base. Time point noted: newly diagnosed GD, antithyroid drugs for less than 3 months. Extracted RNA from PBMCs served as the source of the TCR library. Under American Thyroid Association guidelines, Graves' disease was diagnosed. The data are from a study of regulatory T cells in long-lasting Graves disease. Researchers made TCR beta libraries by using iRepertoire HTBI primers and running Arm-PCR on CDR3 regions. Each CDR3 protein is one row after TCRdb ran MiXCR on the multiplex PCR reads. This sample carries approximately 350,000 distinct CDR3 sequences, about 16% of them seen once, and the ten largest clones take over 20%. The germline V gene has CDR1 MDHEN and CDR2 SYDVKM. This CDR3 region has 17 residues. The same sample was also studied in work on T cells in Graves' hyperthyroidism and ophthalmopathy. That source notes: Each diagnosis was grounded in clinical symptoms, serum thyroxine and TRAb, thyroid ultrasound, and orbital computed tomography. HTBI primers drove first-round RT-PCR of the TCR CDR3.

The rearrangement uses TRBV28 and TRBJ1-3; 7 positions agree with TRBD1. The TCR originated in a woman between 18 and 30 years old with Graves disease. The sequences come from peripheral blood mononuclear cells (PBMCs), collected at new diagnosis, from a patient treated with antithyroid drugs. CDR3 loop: CASTNVEGALTGYTIYF. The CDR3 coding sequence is TGTGCCAGCACGAATGTGGAGGGGGCCTTAACTGGATACACCATATATTTT.